This T cell receptor (beta chain) comes out of a study of blood T cell repertoires in COVID-19. About the research overall: T cells, B-cell-depleted T cells, or PBMCs supplied cDNA or gDNA.

Measured with immunoSEQ multiplex PCR; TCRdb has only the in-frame clones, and not every one. The table has 130,000 to 150,000 clones, around four fifths seen once. Germline CDR1 SGHKS, CDR2 YYEKEE (reference sequence). The J segment lost 8 bases and the V segment lost 1 base, leaving 10 bases of the junction unmatched. This CDR3 region has 16 residues. The receptor was isolated from a human donor in a cohort sampled during active COVID-19. The rearrangement joins TRBV5-5 to TRBJ1-4, with TRBD1 matching over 8 bases. The sample comprised peripheral blood. CDR3: CASSLRATGEWEKLFF. DNA for the CDR3: TGTGCCAGCAGCTTGAGGGCGACAGGGGAGTGGGAAAAACTGTTTTTT.